The 18 T cell receptor beta chains reported below all come from one sample, sequenced in a study of a mutant IDH1 vaccine in newly diagnosed glioma. Some clones are missing from TCRdb's copy, which holds only in-frame ones; the method was immunoSEQ multiplex PCR. The data hold 59,000 or so clones, with around 90% observed a single time. This sample's time point: baseline, week 1 (first vaccination visit). Documented treatment: pre-vaccination baseline after standard-of-care therapy. Specimen: PBMCs, collected from a glioma patient treated with radiotherapy, temozolomide or both. These receptors were collected from a man in his fifties or sixties with glioma.

This clone has a handful of counts. This chain uses TRBV7-9 with TRBJ1-2; unclear D gene. CDR3 size: 15 residues. CDR1 SEHNR and CDR2 FQNEAQ come from the germline V gene (reference sequence). Trimming left V 0 bases short and J 4 bases short, with 12 bases between. CDR3 sequence reads: CASSLARAGRYGYTF. DNA of the CDR3: TGTGCCAGCAGCTTAGCTAGGGCCGGCCGCTATGGCTACACCTTC.

Here the CDR3 DNA reads TGTGCCAGCAGCCTGTACGGAGGAGGGGAAGATACGCAGTATTTT. Its translation is CASSLYGGGEDTQYF. V and J are TRBV7-3 and TRBJ2-3; D is possibly TRBD2 (6 bases). Germline V gives CDR1 SGHTA, CDR2 FQGTGA. With 5 bases removed from V and 5 bases from J, the gap between germline ends came to 17 bases. The CDR3 totals 15 residues.

This clone has a single count. The chain has TRBV2 and TRBJ2-7, with 9 bases fitting TRBD2. The germline V gene has CDR1 SNHLY and CDR2 FYNNEI. The CDR3 length is 14 residues. V was clipped by 4 bases and J by 4 bases; unmatched bases: 5. The DNA for the CDR3 is TGTGCCAGCAGTGGGGGCGGGAGGGCATACGAGCAGTACTTC. It encodes CASSGGGRAYEQYF.

The sample holds one count of this clone. This chain joins TRBV6-5 and TRBJ1-3, with a possible D match to TRBD1 (6 bases). CDR1 is MNHEY and CDR2 is SVGAGI in the germline V gene. Deletions cut 8 bases from V and 6 bases from J, with 14 bases between. The CDR3 contains 13 residues. The CDR3 DNA is TGTGCCAGCGCCGCCGGACAGACAAACACCATATATTTT. Encoded protein: CASAAGQTNTIYF.

V gene TRBV28 combines with J gene TRBJ2-5, with TRBD2 matching over 7 bases. J was trimmed by 3 bases and V by 5 bases; bases with no gene match: 9. CDR1 is MDHEN, CDR2 SYDVKM, per germline. The CDR3 spans 15 residues. The CDR3 DNA follows: TGTGCCAGCAGTACCCCACGGACTAGGGAAGAGACCCAGTACTTC. It yields the protein CASSTPRTREETQYF. The whole variable domain, filled in from reference TRBV28 and TRBJ2-5, reads DVKVTQSSRYLVKRTGEKVFLECVQDMDHENMFWYRQDPGLGLRLIYFSYDVKMKEKGDIPEGYSVSREKKERFSLILESASTNQTSMYLCASSTPRTREETQYFGPGTRLLVL.

V and J are TRBV7-9 and TRBJ2-3, with a possible D match to TRBD2 (6 bases). This CDR3 comprises 17 residues. In germline, CDR1 is SEHNR, CDR2 FQNEAQ (reference sequence). V was cut by 4 bases and J by 2 bases, with 19 bases left in between. In nucleotides, the CDR3 is TGTGCCAGCAGCTGGGGCGTCGGAGTAGCGGACACAGATACGCAGTATTTT. This translates into CASSWGVGVADTDTQYF.

The chain uses TRBV9 and TRBJ1-2; 7 positions match TRBD1. V shed 2 bases and J 2 bases; nucleotides not matched to a gene: 6. CDR3 length: 15 amino acids. Germline values: CDR1 SGDLS, CDR2 YYNGEE. For the CDR3, the DNA is TGTGCCAGCAGCGTCACGGACAGGAGCAACTATGGCTACACCTTC. Encoded protein: CASSVTDRSNYGYTF.

The chain has TRBV7-2 and TRBJ2-1, with a tentative D call TRBD1 (6 bases). Germline CDR1 reads SGHTA; CDR2 reads FQGNSA. The CDR3 loop spans 12 amino acids. Trimming stripped 0 bases from V and 14 bases from J, with 11 bases between. The CDR3 reads CASSLATGAEFF. Written as DNA, the CDR3 is TGTGCCAGCAGCTTAGCGACAGGTGCCGAGTTCTTC.

The chain is built from TRBV15 and TRBJ1-2; 7 nucleotides line up with TRBD1. CDR3 size: 14 residues. V trimming: 3 bases; J trimming: 5 bases; junction bases outside the gene matches: 6. Germline lookup yields CDR1 LNHNV and CDR2 YYDKDF (reference sequence). CDR3 protein: CATSSNRGGYGYTF. DNA for the CDR3: TGTGCCACCAGCAGTAACAGGGGCGGGTATGGCTACACCTTC. The full variable domain, rest sourced from reference TRBV15 and TRBJ1-2, is DAMVIQNPRYQVTQFGKPVTLSCSQTLNHNVMYWYQQKSSQAPKLLFHYYDKDFNNEADTPDNFQSRRPNTSFCFLDIRSPGLGDTAMYLCATSSNRGGYGYTFGSGTRLTVV.

This chain joins TRBV10-2 and TRBJ2-7, with D possibly being TRBD2 (5 bases). The CDR3 totals 13 residues. Trimming stripped 1 base from V and 6 bases from J, with 10 bases between. From germline, CDR1 is WSHSY and CDR2 SAAADI. The chain's CDR3 is CASSEFRGREQYF. The CDR3 DNA follows: TGCGCCAGCAGTGAGTTCCGCGGGCGCGAGCAGTACTTC.

The table lists this clone with a few counts. This chain connects TRBV6-1 to TRBJ2-2, with TRBD2 identical over 9 bases. In germline, CDR1 is MNHNS, CDR2 SASEGT. V lost 1 base to trimming and J lost 3 bases; unmatched junction nucleotides: 0. The CDR3 covers 15 residues. The CDR3 sequence is CASSEGTSDTGELFF. In DNA, the CDR3 is TGTGCCAGCAGTGAAGGGACTAGCGACACCGGGGAGCTGTTTTTT.

The V and J genes are TRBV5-4 and TRBJ2-1, with a tentative D call TRBD1 (5 bases). This CDR3 spans 16 amino acids. V shed 4 bases and J shed 2 bases, with 16 bases lying between them. Germline lookup yields CDR1 SGHNT and CDR2 YYREEE (reference sequence). This CDR3 reads CASSLVGRAAYNEQFF. CDR3 coding DNA: TGTGCCAGCAGCCTTGTCGGCAGGGCGGCCTACAATGAGCAGTTCTTC.

This clone appeared once. The rearrangement links TRBV7-2 to TRBJ2-5; no reliable D call. In germline, CDR1 is SGHTA, CDR2 FQGNSA. V gave up 4 bases and J gave up 4 bases, with 16 bases separating them. This CDR3 spans 15 amino acids. This CDR3 reads CASSSMAGPLETQYF. In nucleotides, the CDR3 is TGTGCCAGCAGCTCGATGGCAGGTCCTTTAGAGACCCAGTACTTC.

This clone was picked up one time. A junction boundary mismatches the germline segment, possibly from a read error. The gene calls are TRBV7-7 and TRBJ2-1, with TRBD2 identical over 9 bases. Germline V gene data show CDR1 as SSHAT and CDR2 as FNYEAQ (reference sequence). The CDR3 contains 16 residues. This chain's CDR3 is CASSLGAGLAFNEQFF. The CDR3, as DNA: TGTGCTAGCAGCTTAGGCGCGGGACTAGCCTTCAATGAGCAGTTCTTC.

This chain joins TRBV7-2 and TRBJ2-5; TRBD2 agrees at 7 bases. The germline gives CDR1 SGHTA, CDR2 FQGNSA. The CDR3 length is 17 residues. Trimming removed 5 bases from V and 4 bases from J; junction bases left unmatched: 16. The CDR3 nucleotides are TGTGCCAGCAGCCTAGAAAGGCTAGCGGTCCACGGAGAGACCCAGTACTTC. Translation: CASSLERLAVHGETQYF.

The CDR3 DNA follows: TGTGCCAGCAGGGGGAATGTGGGGAATCAGCCCCAGCATTTT. Translation: CASRGNVGNQPQHF. The V call is TRBV2, the J call TRBJ1-5; D call uncertain. CDR3 size: 14 residues. Germline values: CDR1 SNHLY, CDR2 FYNNEI. Trimming left V 6 bases short and J 4 bases short, with 13 bases between.

V is TRBV25-1 and J is TRBJ2-5, with 11 bases fitting TRBD2. V trimming: 6 bases; J trimming: 5 bases; junction bases outside the gene matches: 8. The CDR3 has 15 amino acids. The V gene's germline CDR1 is MGHDK and CDR2 SYGVNS. CDR3 DNA sequence: TGTGCCAGCAGAGCACTAGCGGGGGTGTGGGAGACCCAGTACTTC. The encoded protein is CASRALAGVWETQYF.

The rearrangement links TRBV5-5 to TRBJ2-2; possibly TRBD1 or TRBD2 for D (5 bases each). The CDR3 is made up of 14 amino acids. Trimming stripped 0 bases from V and 4 bases from J, with 7 bases between. Germline V CDR1 and CDR2: SGHKS, YYEKEE (reference sequence). The CDR3 is CASSLVGTTGELFF. The DNA for the CDR3 is TGTGCCAGCAGCTTGGTGGGGACCACCGGGGAGCTGTTTTTT.